A single sample gave rise to the 30 T cell receptor beta chains below, sequenced in a study of CD8+ T cells in alopecia areata (dated by TCRdb to between 2017 and 2018). What the treatment or condition label conveys for this sample: oral pan-JAK inhibitor, 5-10 mg twice daily. The library was obtained by the immunoSEQ multiplex PCR assay. RNA was extracted from all samples and reverse transcribed into cDNA as template for TCR sequencing. TCRdb took over this immuneACCESS table, retaining in-frame rearrangements with V and J assigned. Such tables are incomplete; in checked studies, under half of the missing clones stem from an unresolved V gene, and the remainder is unexplained. The sample table shows hundreds of thousands of clones, and around 66% are seen once. 1.2% of the sample rests with the top ten. The source was CD4+ T cells sorted from blood, collected at approximately week 44, from a patient treated with tofacitinib. The receptors shown here come from a human donor with alopecia areata.

The gene calls are TRBV29-1 and TRBJ1-2; D not resolved. CDR3 length: 13 residues. Trimming took off 4 bases at V and 1 base at J, with 10 bases between the two ends. Germline CDR1 and CDR2: SQVTM and ANQGSEA. CDR3 amino acids: CSVAQRGNYGYTF. In DNA form, the CDR3 reads TGCAGCGTTGCCCAACGGGGTAACTATGGCTACACCTTC.

The chain combines TRBV7-3 with TRBJ2-3; a weak D match, TRBD1 (5 bases). The V gene's germline CDR1 is SGHTA and CDR2 FQGTGA. The CDR3 length is 15 residues. The germline V and J ends were trimmed by 0 bases and 4 bases, with 11 bases remaining between them. This CDR3 reads CASSLTGQGSDTQYF. CDR3 DNA: TGTGCCAGCAGCTTAACAGGGCAGGGTTCAGATACGCAGTATTTT.

V gene TRBV5-6 combines with J gene TRBJ1-4, with TRBD1 matching over 7 bases. V shed 4 bases, J shed 3 bases, and the junction held 6 bases outside the gene matches. The CDR3 totals 15 residues. From germline, CDR1 is SGHDT and CDR2 YYEEEE. CDR3 amino acids: CASSRETGPNEKLFF. The CDR3, as DNA: TGTGCCAGCAGCAGGGAGACAGGGCCTAATGAAAAACTGTTTTTT.

This clone was observed a few times. The V gene is TRBV27, the J gene TRBJ2-1; 7 bases agree with TRBD2. V lost 6 bases and J lost 8; bases outside the gene matches: 4. The CDR3 is made up of 12 amino acids. Germline V gene sequence: CDR1 MNHEY, CDR2 SMNVEV (reference sequence). Here the CDR3 DNA reads TGTGCCAGCAGCTCGGGACTATATGAGCAGTTCTTC. The encoded protein is CASSSGLYEQFF.

V usage is TRBV30 and J usage is TRBJ2-2, with TRBD2 matching 7 bases. The V gene's germline CDR1 is GTSNPN and CDR2 SVGIG (reference sequence). V lost 0 bases, J lost 6 bases, and 7 bases stayed unmatched. There are 15 residues in the CDR3. The CDR3 reads CAWSVGLVGAGELFF. The CDR3 nucleotides read TGTGCCTGGAGTGTTGGACTAGTCGGCGCCGGGGAGCTGTTTTTT.

This clone appeared a few times. This rearrangement joins TRBV18 to TRBJ2-3, with D perhaps TRBD2 (5 bases). The CDR3 spans 12 residues. Per the germline V gene, CDR1 is KGHSH and CDR2 is LQKENI. Trimming left V 6 bases short and J 3 bases short, with 7 bases between. The DNA for the CDR3 is TGTGCCAGCTCCGGAGGAACAGATACGCAGTATTTT. It is translated as CASSGGTDTQYF.

The V call is TRBV30, the J call TRBJ1-2; no clear D. From germline, CDR1 is GTSNPN and CDR2 SVGIG (reference sequence). Trimming stripped 4 bases from V and 9 bases from J, with 21 bases between. The CDR3 sequence is 14 residues long. The CDR3 bases are TGTGCCTGGACCCAAGCTCCCCGAATAGAAAGCTACACCTTC. It encodes CAWTQAPRIESYTF. Full variable domain (outside the CDR3, taken from reference TRBV30 and TRBJ1-2): SQTIHQWPATLVQPVGSPLSLECTVEGTSNPNLYWYRQAAGRGLQLLFYSVGIGQISSEVPQNLSASRPQDRQFILSSKKLLLSDSGFYLCAWTQAPRIESYTFGSGTRLTVV.

This chain links TRBV5-1 with TRBJ2-7; 9 bases are shared with TRBD1. This CDR3 has 14 residues. J lost 3 bases, V lost 4 bases, and 5 bases had no gene match. Germline CDR1 SGHRS, CDR2 YFSETQ. The CDR3 loop is CASSTGTGYYEQYF. CDR3 nucleotides: TGCGCCAGCAGCACCGGGACAGGGTACTACGAGCAGTACTTC.

V gene TRBV29-1 combines with J gene TRBJ2-1; D is uncertain. The germline V gene encodes CDR1 SQVTM and CDR2 ANQGSEA. Trimming took off 6 bases at V and 8 bases at J, with 14 bases between the two ends. The CDR3 is 12 amino acids. The DNA for the CDR3 is TGCAGCGTGAGGACCAGGTCCCATGAGCAGTTCTTC. This encodes CSVRTRSHEQFF.

The chain combines TRBV29-1 with TRBJ2-1; 13 nucleotides align to TRBD2. CDR1 and CDR2 from the germline V gene are SQVTM and ANQGSEA. Germline trimming cut 6 bases from V and 6 bases from J; bases unmatched to any gene: 5. This CDR3 spans 14 amino acids. The CDR3 nucleotides are TGCAGCGTATGGACTAGCGGGAGTTTCAATGAGCAGTTCTTC. It is translated as CSVWTSGSFNEQFF.

The CDR3 is CASSLGWTGTEAFF. The CDR3 nucleotides are TGTGCCAGCAGCTTAGGCTGGACGGGCACTGAAGCTTTCTTT. The V call is TRBV7-2, the J call TRBJ1-1; D not certain. CDR1 and CDR2 from the germline V gene are SGHTA and FQGNSA. V was trimmed by 1 base and J by 4 bases, leaving 10 bases between them. The CDR3 is made up of 14 amino acids.

This clone was found once. The rearrangement joins TRBV7-2 to TRBJ2-7; TRBD2 matches at 9 bases. V dropped 3 bases and J dropped 3; count of bases not matched to a gene: 15. CDR3 size: 18 residues. Germline V gene data show CDR1 as SGHTA and CDR2 as FQGNSA. CDR3 residues: CASSFQRGASGALYEQYF. CDR3 sequence (DNA): TGTGCCAGCAGCTTTCAGCGTGGGGCTAGCGGGGCCCTCTACGAGCAGTACTTC.

This clone was observed a few times. The chain recombines TRBV7-9 with TRBJ2-7, with TRBD1 matching over 9 bases. The J segment lost 5 bases and the V segment lost 2 bases, leaving 4 bases of the junction unmatched. This CDR3 contains 14 residues. CDR1 and CDR2 (germline): SEHNR, FQNEAQ (reference sequence). The CDR3 coding sequence is TGTGCCAGCAGCTTATGGACAGGGGATGACGAGCAGTACTTC. Translated: CASSLWTGDDEQYF.

This clone has only a few counts. The rearrangement uses TRBV11-3 and TRBJ2-7; 12 nucleotides align to TRBD1. The length of the CDR3 is 16 residues. Germline V gene lookup returns CDR1 SGHNT and CDR2 YENEEA. The J segment lost 6 bases and the V segment lost 2 bases, leaving 8 bases of the junction unmatched. The CDR3 here is CASSLMGQGASGEQYF. In DNA, the CDR3 is TGTGCCAGCAGCTTAATGGGACAGGGGGCATCAGGCGAGCAGTACTTC.

This clone was counted only a few times. The J gene is TRBJ2-7, the V gene TRBV29-1; D unclear. The CDR3 extends over 11 amino acids. Per germline, CDR1 SQVTM and CDR2 ANQGSEA. V lost 4 bases, J lost 5 bases, and 9 bases lay in between. In DNA, the CDR3 is TGCAGCGTTGGGCAGAGAAACGAGCAGTACTTC. Amino acid sequence: CSVGQRNEQYF.

The CDR3 loop reads CASSVAVTRGKETQYF. CDR3 DNA sequence: TGTGCCAGCAGCGTAGCTGTTACGCGGGGCAAAGAGACCCAGTACTTC. This chain uses TRBV9 with TRBJ2-5; tentative D call: TRBD2 (6 bases). This CDR3 region has 16 residues. Trimming removed 0 bases at V and 3 bases at J, with 15 bases between. CDR1 is SGDLS and CDR2 is YYNGEE in the germline V gene. Combining the CDR3 with reference TRBV9 and TRBJ2-5 gives the whole variable domain DSGVTQTPKHLITATGQRVTLRCSPRSGDLSVYWYQQSLDQGLQFLIQYYNGEERAKGNILERFSAQQFPDLHSELNLSSLELGDSALYFCASSVAVTRGKETQYFGPGTRLLVL.

This clone was found a few times. The same CDR3 arises from other DNA sequences in this sample as well. The V call is TRBV4-3, the J call TRBJ1-2, with 10 positions matching TRBD1. V was pared by 2 bases and J by 8 bases, with 5 bases of the junction left unmatched. Germline V gives CDR1 LGHNA, CDR2 YSLEER. CDR3 length: 14 residues. This CDR3 reads CASSQPGTGDGYTF. The CDR3 coding sequence is TGCGCCAGCAGCCAACCCGGGACAGGGGACGGCTACACCTTC.

The chain carries TRBV5-1 and TRBJ2-2, with 11 bases identical to TRBD2. There are 16 residues in the CDR3. In germline, CDR1 is SGHRS, CDR2 YFSETQ. The ends lost 4 bases at V and 7 bases at J; junction bases unmatched: 9. This CDR3 is CASSPQLAGASGELFF. The CDR3 DNA follows: TGCGCCAGCAGCCCCCAACTAGCGGGGGCGAGCGGGGAGCTGTTTTTT.

To note about this clone: The junction shows a germline mismatch at one end, possibly a read error. The chain combines TRBV6-1 with TRBJ2-7; 7 nucleotides line up with TRBD2. CDR1 and CDR2 (germline): MNHNS, SASEGT. This CDR3 spans 13 amino acids. The DNA for the CDR3 is TGTGCCACCACTGAAATACTCGGACTAGGAGTTAATTTC. It encodes CATTEILGLGVNF.

Remarks on this clone: Other DNA sequences from this sample encode an identical CDR3 as well. This chain connects TRBV6-5 to TRBJ2-3; 11 nucleotides line up with TRBD2. V trimming: 2 bases; J trimming: 3 bases; junction bases outside the gene matches: 1. The CDR3 loop spans 15 amino acids. Germline V lookup: CDR1 MNHEY, CDR2 SVGAGI. The chain's CDR3 is CASSYLAGGTDTQYF. The CDR3 nucleotides read TGTGCCAGCAGTTACCTAGCGGGGGGAACAGATACGCAGTATTTT.

The gene calls are TRBV6-5 and TRBJ2-1; D unclear. Trimming removed 0 bases at V and 3 bases at J, with 12 bases between. This CDR3 is built from 16 residues. The germline CDR1 and CDR2 sequences are MNHEY and SVGAGI. The CDR3 loop is CASSYSRDTSYNEQFF. The CDR3 coding sequence is TGTGCCAGCAGTTACTCAAGAGACACGAGCTACAATGAGCAGTTCTTC.

Only a few counts were recorded for this clone. The V call is TRBV5-6, the J call TRBJ2-1; D not resolved. V was clipped by 2 bases and J by 0 bases, with 15 bases between them. The germline gives CDR1 SGHDT, CDR2 YYEEEE. The CDR3 totals 17 residues. In nucleotides, the CDR3 is TGTGCCAGCAGCTTAGGAGAACTCCGCCTCTCCTACAATGAGCAGTTCTTC. Translation: CASSLGELRLSYNEQFF.

The rearrangement joins TRBV5-1 to TRBJ2-2, with TRBD2 as a possible D gene (7 bases). V lost 0 bases to trimming and J lost 5 bases, with 11 bases between them. Germline values: CDR1 SGHRS, CDR2 YFSETQ. The CDR3 covers 15 residues. The CDR3: CASSLDREGTGELFF. The CDR3 region has the DNA TGCGCCAGCAGCTTGGACAGGGAGGGAACCGGGGAGCTGTTTTTT.

V gene TRBV29-1 combines with J gene TRBJ1-1; no definite D call. V was clipped by 6 bases and J by 1 base, with 9 bases between them. Germline CDR1 and CDR2: SQVTM and ANQGSEA. This CDR3 spans 12 amino acids. The CDR3 DNA sequence: TGCAGCGTATACACGCAGAACACTGAAGCTTTCTTT. This translates into CSVYTQNTEAFF. The full variable domain, its missing parts supplied by reference TRBV29-1 and TRBJ1-1, is SAVISQKPSRDICQRGTSLTIQCQVDSQVTMMFWYRQQPGQSLTLIATANQGSEATYESGFVIDKFPISRPNLTFSTLTVSNMSPEDSSIYLCSVYTQNTEAFFGQGTRLTVV.

This chain links TRBV29-1 with TRBJ2-3; D unresolved. The CDR3 contains 13 residues. The germline V gene encodes CDR1 SQVTM and CDR2 ANQGSEA. V gave up 4 bases and J gave up 1 base, with 9 bases separating them. Written as DNA, the CDR3 is TGCAGCGTTGCCCGCTTAGGCACAGATACGCAGTATTTT. This codes for CSVARLGTDTQYF.

V and J are TRBV29-1 and TRBJ1-1; D possibly corresponds to TRBD1 (6 bases). The ends were cut back, 4 bases at V and 6 bases at J, with 18 bases in the middle. CDR1 is SQVTM, CDR2 ANQGSEA, per germline. The CDR3 is 14 residues long. The chain's CDR3 is CSVGPGAGLAEAFF. The DNA of the CDR3 is TGCAGCGTTGGTCCGGGGGCGGGTTTGGCTGAAGCTTTCTTT.

This sequence joins TRBV30 and TRBJ1-1, with D perhaps matching TRBD1 (5 bases). The CDR3 has 12 residues. Trimming stripped 2 bases from V and 4 bases from J, with 8 bases between. Germline assignment: CDR1 GTSNPN and CDR2 SVGIG (reference sequence). Here the CDR3 reads CAWSSTATEAFF. In DNA form, the CDR3 reads TGTGCCTGGAGTTCGACAGCCACTGAAGCTTTCTTT.

This clone has only a few counts. This chain connects TRBV25-1 to TRBJ2-1; TRBD1 agrees at 12 bases. V was pared by 1 base and J by 5 bases, with 3 bases of the junction left unmatched. This CDR3 is built from 16 residues. Germline lookup yields CDR1 MGHDK and CDR2 SYGVNS. The CDR3 DNA sequence: TGTGCCAGCAGTGAATGGGGACAGGGGGCGGACAATGAGCAGTTCTTC. Protein: CASSEWGQGADNEQFF.

The V gene is TRBV29-1, the J gene TRBJ2-1; 10 bases map to TRBD1. The junction had 4 bases not matched to a gene; V was cut back by 4 bases and J by 7 bases. The CDR3 sequence is 13 residues long. Germline-derived CDR1 and CDR2 are SQVTM and ANQGSEA. DNA for the CDR3: TGCAGCGTTGCGGACAGGGGGTCGAATGAGCAGTTCTTC. It yields the protein CSVADRGSNEQFF.

The chain combines TRBV5-4 with TRBJ2-1, with D maybe TRBD1 (5 bases). In germline, CDR1 is SGHNT, CDR2 YYREEE (reference sequence). This CDR3 has 14 amino acids. Trimming removed 3 bases from V and 7 bases from J, with 14 bases in between. The CDR3 protein is CASSSPTEKNEQFF. CDR3 nucleotides: TGTGCCAGCAGCTCGCCGACAGAAAAGAATGAGCAGTTCTTC.